The 22 T cell receptor beta chains below were found in one sample sequenced in a study of CD8 T cells in ankylosing spondylitis. These receptors are not linked to any known antigen. Study-wide results and limits: Blood from ankylosing spondylitis patients appeared to carry a characteristic roughly 8-variant TCR beta motif.

MiXCR was run by TCRdb on the 5' RACE reads, yielding one entry per CDR3 protein. There are roughly 700,000 distinct CDR3 sequences in the sample; about 20% occur only once, and about a fifth lies in the top ten. The source material was blood, either unsorted or a sorted T cell fraction (not recorded which). The receptors were gathered from a male donor with ankylosing spondylitis.

The rearrangement joins TRBV29-1 to TRBJ2-3; the D gene is possibly TRBD2 (5 bases). V lost 8 bases, J lost 2 bases, and 14 bases lay in between. Germline CDR1 reads SQVTM; CDR2 reads ANQGSEA. This CDR3 comprises 13 residues. DNA for the CDR3: TGCAGCCCCGAGCGGCTAGTCACAGATACGCAGTATTTT. Translated, it gives CSPERLVTDTQYF.

This clonotype has just a few counts. The chain uses TRBV3-1 and TRBJ1-1; TRBD1 might be the D (5 bases). Trimming took 3 bases from V and 6 from J, leaving 17 bases between them. The CDR3 totals 15 residues. Germline V gives CDR1 LGHDT, CDR2 YNNKEL (reference sequence). The CDR3 loop is CASSHRRGAGAEAFF. The CDR3 DNA sequence: TGTGCCAGCAGCCACCGCAGAGGGGCCGGGGCTGAAGCTTTCTTT.

This clonotype was observed a handful of times. The gene calls are TRBV27 and TRBJ2-6; D is uncertain. Between the trimmed V and J ends, which lost 7 bases and 1 base, there was a span of 14 bases. Per germline, CDR1 MNHEY and CDR2 SMNVEV (reference sequence). The CDR3 is 16 residues long. CDR3 sequence reads: CASTPGVASGANVLTF. The CDR3 DNA sequence: TGTGCCAGCACCCCTGGCGTCGCATCTGGGGCCAACGTCCTGACTTTC.

This chain joins TRBV2 and TRBJ1-2; no firm D call. CDR3 length: 14 residues. Germline assignment: CDR1 SNHLY and CDR2 FYNNEI. Trimming cost V 7 bases and J 2 bases, with 14 bases left between them. The CDR3 region is CASTTARANYGYTF. The CDR3 region has the DNA TGTGCCAGCACCACAGCCCGGGCCAACTATGGCTACACCTTC.

As regards this clonotype: One junction end does not reproduce the germline sequence, and a read error may be involved. This chain joins TRBV29-1 and TRBJ2-4; 8 nucleotides align to TRBD1. The CDR3 runs to 13 residues. Germline V CDR1 and CDR2: SQVTM, ANQGSEA. CDR3 DNA: TGCAGCGTTGAAGAGGGAGTGGGACAGGAGCACCTCTTC. It yields the protein CSVEEGVGQEHLF.

This clonotype turned up a few times. J is TRBJ2-5 and V is TRBV4-1; D is unclear. The germline CDR1 and CDR2 sequences are MGHRA and YSYEKL. The CDR3 runs 16 residues. Trimming shortened V by 1 base and J by 4 bases, and 16 bases separated the two germline ends. CDR3 region: CASSQAQPISPETQYF. As DNA, the CDR3 is TGCGCCAGCAGCCAAGCCCAGCCAATTTCCCCAGAGACCCAGTACTTC.

The chain carries TRBV7-6 and TRBJ1-1, with D uncertain. V shed 5 bases and J shed 2 bases, with 6 bases lying between them. CDR1 is SGHVS, CDR2 FNYEAQ, per germline. This CDR3 spans 12 amino acids. CDR3 nucleotide sequence: TGTGCCAGCAGCAACCCTAACACTGAAGCTTTCTTT. It is translated as CASSNPNTEAFF.

This clonotype was observed a handful of times. This chain uses TRBV12-3 or TRBV12-4 with TRBJ1-1; perhaps TRBD1 as D (5 bases). The CDR3 runs to 14 residues. V was trimmed by 6 bases and J by 4 bases, leaving 15 bases between them. The CDR3 here is CASSSGISGTEAFF. CDR3 DNA sequence: TGTGCCAGCAGCTCAGGGATCTCGGGCACTGAAGCTTTCTTT.

This clonotype has a handful of counts. The chain joins TRBV7-2 to TRBJ2-5; D gene ambiguous. Germline CDR1 is SGHTA and CDR2 is FQGNSA. CDR3 length: 14 residues. V lost 2 bases and J lost 2, with 9 bases in between. The CDR3 DNA sequence: TGTGCCAGCAGCTTATTTGTACAGCAAGAGACCCAGTACTTC. It translates to CASSLFVQQETQYF.

Only a few counts were recorded for this clonotype. An end of the junction does not agree with germline; a read error may underlie this. J is TRBJ2-1 and V is TRBV7-7, with 8 bases identical to TRBD2. In germline, CDR1 is SSHAT, CDR2 FNYEAQ (reference sequence). This CDR3 spans 16 amino acids. The CDR3 DNA reads as TGTGCTAGCAGCCCCGCTGTCGGGGGGGGGTACAATGAGCAGTTCTTC. Translation: CASSPAVGGGYNEQFF.

This clonotype was seen ten or more times. The rearrangement joins TRBV4-1 to TRBJ2-3; 12 bases are a match to TRBD2. Trimming cost V 3 bases and J 0 bases; bases outside gene matches: 1. This CDR3 spans 16 amino acids. Germline V CDR1 and CDR2: MGHRA, YSYEKL. The CDR3 DNA is TGCGCCAGCAGCCATGGACTAGCGGGGAGCACAGATACGCAGTATTTT. Translated: CASSHGLAGSTDTQYF.

This clonotype has a handful of counts. The chain couples TRBV18 to TRBJ1-5, with TRBD1 identical over 7 bases. Germline V gives CDR1 KGHSH, CDR2 LQKENI. V was pared by 5 bases and J by 4 bases, with 5 bases of the junction left unmatched. The CDR3 is 14 residues long. The CDR3 spells CASSEGQLNQPQHF. CDR3 nucleotides: TGTGCCAGCTCAGAGGGACAGCTAAATCAGCCCCAGCATTTT.

This clonotype was seen a handful of times. The chain is built from TRBV12-3 or TRBV12-4 and TRBJ1-2; no clear D gene. The CDR3 length is 11 residues. Between the trimmed V and J ends, which lost 7 bases and 1 base, there was a span of 4 bases. In DNA form, the CDR3 reads TGTGCCAGCACCTATAACTATGGCTACACCTTC. Protein: CASTYNYGYTF.

This clonotype was counted many times. This chain links TRBV6-4 with TRBJ2-6, with 9 bases lining up with TRBD1. CDR3 length: 15 residues. Germline-derived CDR1 and CDR2 are MRHNA and SNTAGT. Losses at the gene ends were 4 bases for V and 2 bases for J; bases not matched to a gene: 0. CDR3 nucleotide sequence: TGTGCCAGCAGTGGACAGGGGGCTGGGGCCAACGTCCTGACTTTC. Its protein is CASSGQGAGANVLTF.

In its sample, this clonotype was seen a few times. CDR3 nucleotides: TGCAGTGCTAGACCCCGACAGGGGAACACTGAAGCTTTCTTT. Its translation is CSARPRQGNTEAFF. The chain uses TRBV20-1 and TRBJ1-1, with 7 bases lining up with TRBD1. Germline-derived CDR1 and CDR2 are DFQATT and SNEGSKA (reference sequence). The length of the CDR3 is 14 residues. Losses at the gene ends were 2 bases for V and 1 base for J; bases not matched to a gene: 4.

Here the CDR3 DNA reads TGTGCCACCTTCAGGTCCCGAGCAGGGTTTTGGGTGACCCAGTACTTC. It specifies CATFRSRAGFWVTQYF. The chain has TRBV25-1 and TRBJ2-5; D may be TRBD1 (5 bases). With 10 bases removed from V and 7 bases from J, the gap between germline ends came to 28 bases. CDR1 is MGHDK and CDR2 is SYGVNS in the germline V gene. The CDR3 is made up of 16 amino acids.

There are a few counts of this clonotype. The chain combines TRBV5-1 with TRBJ2-3; 10 positions match TRBD2. This CDR3 has 15 residues. The trim removed 7 bases at V and 3 bases at J, leaving 8 bases unmatched. From germline, CDR1 is SGHRS and CDR2 YFSETQ. The CDR3 sequence is CASERSGRGTDTQYF. DNA of the CDR3: TGCGCCAGCGAACGGAGCGGGAGGGGGACAGATACGCAGTATTTT.

This chain connects TRBV7-9 to TRBJ2-2, with D perhaps given as TRBD1 or TRBD2 (5 bases each). The CDR3 runs 16 residues. The germline V gene encodes CDR1 SEHNR and CDR2 FQNEAQ (reference sequence). Trimming pared 3 bases from V and 4 bases from J, leaving 15 bases between. This CDR3 reads CASSFLRDRITGELFF. The CDR3 DNA sequence: TGTGCCAGCAGCTTTCTTCGGGACCGAATCACCGGGGAGCTGTTTTTT.

The chain uses TRBV20-1 and TRBJ2-1, with 9 bases matching TRBD2. Germline loops: CDR1 DFQATT, CDR2 SNEGSKA (reference sequence). This CDR3 has 14 residues. The V segment lost 6 bases and the J segment 4 bases; nucleotides outside the gene matches: 7. For the CDR3, the DNA is TGCAGTGCGAGAACGGGACTAGCTTACAATGAGCAGTTCTTC. As protein: CSARTGLAYNEQFF.

The chain links TRBV12-3 or TRBV12-4 to TRBJ2-7, with TRBD1 identical over 12 bases. The CDR3 contains 16 residues. The junction had 13 bases not matched to a gene; V was cut back by 6 bases and J by 7 bases. The CDR3 nucleotides read TGTGCCAGCAGCTCCTTGAGGGGACAGGGGGCGCGGGAGCAGTACTTC. Translated, it gives CASSSLRGQGAREQYF.

This clonotype was seen only a few times. This sequence joins TRBV12-3 or TRBV12-4 and TRBJ1-1; D may be TRBD1 (6 bases). V was clipped by 2 bases and J by 0 bases, with 10 bases between them. The CDR3 extends over 15 amino acids. CDR3 sequence reads: CASSLKGGLNTEAFF. The DNA of the CDR3 is TGTGCCAGCAGTTTAAAGGGGGGCTTGAACACTGAAGCTTTCTTT.

The gene calls are TRBV15 and TRBJ2-2, with a possible D match to TRBD2 (6 bases). The germline V gene encodes CDR1 LNHNV and CDR2 YYDKDF (reference sequence). V lost 1 base and J 4 bases, leaving 10 bases between the germline ends. The CDR3 spans 15 residues. CDR3 in amino acids: CATSRAGTRTGELFF. CDR3 nucleotides: TGTGCCACCAGCAGAGCCGGGACTCGCACCGGGGAGCTGTTTTTT.